These 31 T cell receptor beta chains were sequenced from one sample in a study of cytomegalovirus exposure and HLA in healthy donors. The PCR made use of 60 Vbeta and 13 Jbeta primers. Clones were read by immunoSEQ multiplex PCR, and TCRdb kept only the in-frame ones, dropping some. Among over 100,000 clones listed, 78% were seen once. The sample taken for sequencing was PBMCs. The receptor source for this set is a woman in her thirties or forties in good health and CMV-seronegative.

Written as DNA, the CDR3 is TGCGCCAGCAGCTCCCCCGGGACAGAAAACATTCAGTACTTC. Its protein product is CASSSPGTENIQYF. The rearrangement links TRBV5-1 to TRBJ2-4, with 7 bases matching TRBD1. Germline CDR1 SGHRS, CDR2 YFSETQ. The CDR3 consists of 14 residues. J was trimmed by 5 bases and V by 3 bases; bases with no gene match: 5.

A few counts support this clone. V usage is TRBV19 and J usage is TRBJ1-1; D is undetermined. The CDR3 runs 13 residues. The V gene's germline CDR1 is LNHDA and CDR2 SQIVND (reference sequence). The ends were cut back, 3 bases at V and 5 bases at J, with 10 bases in the middle. CDR3: CASSMSRGTEAFF. DNA for the CDR3: TGTGCCAGTAGTATGAGTCGCGGGACTGAAGCTTTCTTT.

The rearrangement uses TRBV7-9 and TRBJ2-3, with TRBD2 as a possible D gene (6 bases). The CDR3 covers 16 residues. V gave up 5 bases and J gave up 1 base, with 16 bases separating them. Germline CDR1 and CDR2: SEHNR and FQNEAQ (reference sequence). CDR3 region: CASSRSGGMGTDTQYF. Here the CDR3 DNA reads TGTGCCAGCAGCCGTTCTGGGGGGATGGGCACAGATACGCAGTATTTT.

The chain joins TRBV19 to TRBJ1-1, with D maybe TRBD1 (5 bases). This CDR3 has 13 residues. The V gene's germline CDR1 is LNHDA and CDR2 SQIVND (reference sequence). The ends were cut back, 3 bases at V and 10 bases at J, with 15 bases in the middle. The CDR3 here is CASSIGGLGGAFF. For the CDR3, the DNA is TGTGCCAGTAGTATCGGGGGACTGGGGGGAGCTTTCTTT. The whole variable domain, remainder taken from reference TRBV19 and TRBJ1-1, is DGGITQSPKYLFRKEGQNVTLSCEQNLNHDAMYWYRQDPGQGLRLIYYSQIVNDFQKGDIAEGYSVSREKKESFPLTVTSAQKNPTAFYLCASSIGGLGGAFFGQGTRLTVV.

The CDR3: CASSQEDRGHRNIQYF. The CDR3 DNA reads TGCGCCAGCAGCCAAGAAGATAGGGGACACAGAAACATTCAGTACTTC. The V gene is TRBV4-1, the J gene TRBJ2-4, with TRBD1 as a possible D gene (6 bases). This CDR3 has 16 amino acids. Germline V gives CDR1 MGHRA, CDR2 YSYEKL. V shed 0 bases and J shed 6 bases, with 15 bases lying between them.

This rearrangement joins TRBV14 to TRBJ2-4; a possible D gene is TRBD2 (5 bases). Germline V gene data show CDR1 as SGHDN and CDR2 as FVKESK. The ends were cut back, 3 bases at V and 6 bases at J, with 12 bases in the middle. This CDR3 is 14 amino acids long. The CDR3: CASSHPSGLNIQYF. The CDR3 DNA is TGTGCCAGCAGCCATCCCAGCGGCTTAAACATTCAGTACTTC.

A note on this clone: A junction boundary mismatches the germline segment, possibly from a read error. This chain uses TRBV7-9 with TRBJ1-5, with D uncertain. Germline assignment: CDR1 SEHNR and CDR2 FQNEAQ (reference sequence). The CDR3 has 15 residues. The CDR3 sequence is CSSSSEGVGGQPQHF. CDR3 nucleotide sequence: TGTTCCAGCAGCTCCGAGGGAGTAGGAGGGCAGCCCCAGCATTTT.

The chain is built from TRBV5-6 and TRBJ1-1; 8 bases align to TRBD1. V lost 4 bases and J lost 0; bases outside the gene matches: 8. The CDR3 length is 16 residues. CDR1 and CDR2 from the germline V gene are SGHDT and YYEEEE. In nucleotides, the CDR3 is TGTGCCAGCAGCCGATGGACAGGGCTCATGAACACTGAAGCTTTCTTT. It translates to CASSRWTGLMNTEAFF.

V is TRBV5-4 and J is TRBJ2-7; 10 bases are a match to TRBD2. V dropped 0 bases and J dropped 4; count of bases not matched to a gene: 13. The CDR3 covers 18 residues. CDR1 and CDR2 from the germline V gene are SGHNT and YYREEE (reference sequence). The CDR3 here is CASSLVGGGASGRYEQYF. DNA of the CDR3: TGTGCCAGCAGCTTGGTAGGAGGGGGGGCTAGCGGGAGATACGAGCAGTACTTC.

The chain uses TRBV5-4 and TRBJ1-2, with 9 bases identical to TRBD1. Losses at the gene ends were 3 bases for V and 4 bases for J; bases not matched to a gene: 4. The CDR3 loop spans 14 amino acids. Germline V gene sequence: CDR1 SGHNT, CDR2 YYREEE (reference sequence). DNA for the CDR3: TGTGCCAGCAGCTCACCGACAGGGGGCTATGGCTACACCTTC. Translated, it gives CASSSPTGGYGYTF. Drawing the rest from reference TRBV5-4 and TRBJ1-2, the complete variable domain is ETGVTQSPTHLIKTRGQQVTLRCSSQSGHNTVSWYQQALGQGPQFIFQYYREEENGRGNFPPRFSGLQFPNYSSELNVNALELDDSALYLCASSSPTGGYGYTFGSGTRLTVV.

This chain connects TRBV15 to TRBJ2-5; TRBD2 aligns across 11 bases. The V gene end was trimmed by 0 bases and the J gene end by 3 bases; junction bases not matched to a gene: 6. Per the germline V gene, CDR1 is LNHNV and CDR2 is YYDKDF (reference sequence). CDR3 length equals 17 residues. The CDR3 DNA sequence: TGTGCCACCAGCAGAGAGTCGTCACTAGCGGGAGAAGAGACCCAGTACTTC. Translation: CATSRESSLAGEETQYF.

The CDR3 DNA reads TGTGCCAGCAGCCCCCTTACAGGGCCTGGGCAGTATTTT. Translation: CASSPLTGPGQYF. The chain combines TRBV5-5 with TRBJ2-3; TRBD1 is a possible D gene (6 bases). The V end was cut by 4 bases, the J end by 11 bases, with 17 bases between. The germline CDR1 and CDR2 sequences are SGHKS and YYEKEE (reference sequence). This CDR3 region has 13 residues.

This rearrangement joins TRBV15 to TRBJ1-3; possible D gene TRBD1, 5 bases. V dropped 2 bases and J dropped 0 bases, with 17 bases sitting between them. The germline gives CDR1 LNHNV, CDR2 YYDKDF (reference sequence). There are 18 residues in the CDR3. CDR3 DNA: TGTGCCACCAGCAGAACCTCGGGGCGGGGGGGCTCTGGAAACACCATATATTTT. Translated, it gives CATSRTSGRGGSGNTIYF.

This clone is judged medium-sized. V is TRBV5-6 and J is TRBJ1-2; 8 bases fit TRBD1. V lost 3 bases and J lost 8; bases outside the gene matches: 6. The germline gives CDR1 SGHDT, CDR2 YYEEEE. CDR3 size: 13 residues. The CDR3, as DNA: TGTGCCAGCAGCTACTCAGGGGGCGACGGCTACACCTTC. As protein: CASSYSGGDGYTF.

This clone was observed a single time. V usage is TRBV27 and J usage is TRBJ1-5, with D uncertain. The CDR3 loop spans 12 amino acids. CDR1 is MNHEY and CDR2 is SMNVEV in the germline V gene (reference sequence). V lost 10 bases to trimming and J lost 5 bases, with 12 bases between them. The CDR3 here is CATRSPDQPQHF. The CDR3 region has the DNA TGTGCCACCAGAAGCCCGGATCAGCCCCAGCATTTT.

The sample holds one count of this clone. This chain joins TRBV4-3 and TRBJ2-2; D possibly corresponds to TRBD1 (7 bases). V was pared by 1 base and J by 4 bases, with 16 bases between. The germline CDR1 and CDR2 sequences are LGHNA and YSLEER. This CDR3 comprises 17 residues. The CDR3 loop is CASSQAPAGGFTGELFF. The CDR3 nucleotides read TGCGCCAGCAGCCAAGCGCCGGCAGGGGGGTTCACCGGGGAGCTGTTTTTT.

The genes are TRBV29-1 and TRBJ1-5; 10 bases map to TRBD1. The CDR3 loop spans 14 amino acids. Unmatched junction bases numbered 4, after V lost 6 bases and J lost 2 bases. Per the germline V gene, CDR1 is SQVTM and CDR2 is ANQGSEA. The chain's CDR3 is CSVGTGAGNQPQHF. CDR3 bases: TGCAGCGTCGGGACAGGGGCAGGCAATCAGCCCCAGCATTTT.

This rearrangement joins TRBV5-1 to TRBJ2-1; D is unclear. V lost 2 bases and J 9 bases, leaving 15 bases between the germline ends. Per the germline V gene, CDR1 is SGHRS and CDR2 is YFSETQ. This CDR3 is 14 amino acids long. CDR3 in amino acids: CASSLEPMSAEQFF. CDR3 DNA: TGCGCCAGCAGCTTAGAACCGATGAGCGCTGAGCAGTTCTTC.

V gene TRBV5-6 combines with J gene TRBJ2-1; D perhaps matches TRBD2 (5 bases). The V end was cut by 4 bases, the J end by 6 bases, with 14 bases between. The CDR3 length is 14 residues. Germline CDR1 is SGHDT and CDR2 is YYEEEE. This chain's CDR3 is CASSPRRTGNEQFF. Written as DNA, the CDR3 is TGTGCCAGCAGCCCTCGCAGGACTGGCAATGAGCAGTTCTTC.

This chain links TRBV11-2 with TRBJ1-2; possible D gene TRBD1, 6 bases. Per germline, CDR1 SGHAT and CDR2 FQNNGV. The CDR3 is 14 residues long. The ends were cut back, 7 bases at V and 5 bases at J, with 17 bases in the middle. CDR3 DNA: TGTGCCAGCACCTACAGGGAGTTACGATATGGCTACACCTTC. Residues: CASTYRELRYGYTF.

V gene TRBV7-9 combines with J gene TRBJ1-1; tentatively, D is TRBD1 (5 bases). V lost 4 bases, J lost 6 bases, and 9 bases lay in between. The CDR3 totals 12 residues. Germline V lookup: CDR1 SEHNR, CDR2 FQNEAQ (reference sequence). The CDR3 loop reads CASSYDSAEAFF. CDR3 sequence (DNA): TGTGCCAGCAGCTACGACAGTGCTGAAGCTTTCTTT.

The chain joins TRBV28 to TRBJ2-5; the match to TRBD1 covers 9 bases. Germline assignment: CDR1 MDHEN and CDR2 SYDVKM. The length of the CDR3 is 19 residues. Trimming cost V 1 base and J 9 bases; bases outside gene matches: 21. The CDR3 loop is CASSLFGNLGQGTWGAQYF. Written as DNA, the CDR3 is TGTGCCAGCAGTTTATTCGGAAACTTAGGACAGGGGACATGGGGGGCCCAGTACTTC. Full variable domain (remainder filled in from reference TRBV28 and TRBJ2-5): DVKVTQSSRYLVKRTGEKVFLECVQDMDHENMFWYRQDPGLGLRLIYFSYDVKMKEKGDIPEGYSVSREKKERFSLILESASTNQTSMYLCASSLFGNLGQGTWGAQYFGPGTRLLVL.

The chain has TRBV11-3 and TRBJ2-5; 9 bases fit TRBD1. CDR3 length: 13 amino acids. Germline V gene lookup returns CDR1 SGHNT and CDR2 YENEEA. V dropped 8 bases and J dropped 5; count of bases not matched to a gene: 6. In DNA form, the CDR3 reads TGTGCCAGCTCTGGACAGGGGACGGAGACCCAGTACTTC. This sequence encodes CASSGQGTETQYF.

V is TRBV2 and J is TRBJ2-5, with TRBD1 matching 10 bases. With V trimmed by 5 bases and J by 5 bases, 2 bases remained unmatched. Germline CDR1 SNHLY, CDR2 FYNNEI. The CDR3 covers 13 residues. The CDR3 loop reads CASSTGQGETQYF. The DNA for the CDR3 is TGTGCCAGCAGTACGGGACAGGGGGAGACCCAGTACTTC.

V usage is TRBV27 and J usage is TRBJ2-1, with a weak D call TRBD2 (6 bases). CDR1 MNHEY and CDR2 SMNVEV come from the germline V gene (reference sequence). This CDR3 is 11 amino acids long. V gave up 8 bases and J gave up 14 bases, with 16 bases separating them. CDR3 loop: CASGGRRVEFF. The CDR3 bases are TGTGCCAGCGGGGGGAGGCGGGTCGAGTTCTTC.

A note on this clone: One end of the junction fails to match germline, which may point to a read error. CDR3 DNA: TGTTCCAGCTTAGCCTCGAGGGACACTGAAGCTTTCTTT. It codes for CSSLASRDTEAFF. The chain uses TRBV7-9 and TRBJ1-1; D is unclear. Germline V gene sequence: CDR1 SEHNR, CDR2 FQNEAQ (reference sequence). The CDR3 contains 13 residues.

The V call is TRBV19, the J call TRBJ2-3, with TRBD2 matching over 14 bases. The CDR3 runs 16 residues. CDR1 LNHDA and CDR2 SQIVND come from the germline V gene (reference sequence). V dropped 4 bases and J dropped 5; count of bases not matched to a gene: 5. The chain's CDR3 is CASSTGLAGGGDTQYF. The CDR3 DNA follows: TGTGCCAGTAGTACAGGACTAGCGGGAGGTGGAGATACGCAGTATTTT.

The chain uses TRBV28 and TRBJ2-7, with D possibly matching TRBD1 (5 bases). The CDR3 runs 12 residues. In germline, CDR1 is MDHEN, CDR2 SYDVKM. The V end was cut by 6 bases, the J end by 4 bases, with 10 bases between. As DNA, the CDR3 is TGTGCCAGCAGGGTACAGGAATACGAGCAGTACTTC. This gives the protein CASRVQEYEQYF. The full variable domain, its missing parts supplied by reference TRBV28 and TRBJ2-7, is DVKVTQSSRYLVKRTGEKVFLECVQDMDHENMFWYRQDPGLGLRLIYFSYDVKMKEKGDIPEGYSVSREKKERFSLILESASTNQTSMYLCASRVQEYEQYFGPGTRLTVT.

V usage is TRBV7-3 and J usage is TRBJ2-3, with D perhaps matching TRBD2 (5 bases). V was shortened by 5 bases and J by 1 base, with 10 bases between the two germline ends. The CDR3 is 14 amino acids. CDR1 is SGHTA and CDR2 is FQGTGA in the germline V gene. The CDR3 DNA is TGTGCCAGCAGCGTGCACGGGGGCACAGATACGCAGTATTTT. Amino acids: CASSVHGGTDTQYF.

V usage is TRBV7-2 and J usage is TRBJ2-3; TRBD2 matches 15 bases. J gave up 3 bases and V 5 bases, and 6 bases lay outside the gene matches. Germline loops: CDR1 SGHTA, CDR2 FQGNSA. This CDR3 comprises 17 residues. The CDR3 spells CASSPWTSGRGTDTQYF. The CDR3 bases are TGTGCCAGCAGCCCGTGGACTAGCGGGAGGGGGACAGATACGCAGTATTTT.

This sequence joins TRBV7-9 and TRBJ2-1; TRBD2 aligns across 9 bases. The V and J ends lost 5 bases and 6 bases, in that order; junction bases with no gene match: 20. In germline, CDR1 is SEHNR, CDR2 FQNEAQ (reference sequence). The CDR3 has 19 amino acids. The CDR3 sequence: CASSTSAVAGDGGSNEQFF. Written as DNA, the CDR3 is TGTGCCAGCAGCACCTCCGCGGTAGCGGGAGATGGGGGGTCCAATGAGCAGTTCTTC.